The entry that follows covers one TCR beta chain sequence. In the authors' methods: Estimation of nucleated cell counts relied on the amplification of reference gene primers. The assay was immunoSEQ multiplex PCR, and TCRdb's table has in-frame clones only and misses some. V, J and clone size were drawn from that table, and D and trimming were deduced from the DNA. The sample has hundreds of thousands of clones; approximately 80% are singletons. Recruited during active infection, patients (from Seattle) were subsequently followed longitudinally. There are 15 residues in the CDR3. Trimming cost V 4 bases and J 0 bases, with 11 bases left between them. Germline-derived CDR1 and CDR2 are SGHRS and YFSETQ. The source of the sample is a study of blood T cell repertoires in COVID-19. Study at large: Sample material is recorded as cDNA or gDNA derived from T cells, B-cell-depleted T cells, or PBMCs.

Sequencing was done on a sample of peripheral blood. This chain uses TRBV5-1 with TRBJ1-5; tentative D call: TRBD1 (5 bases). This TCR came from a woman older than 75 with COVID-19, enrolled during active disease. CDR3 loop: CASSPGDSSNQPQHF. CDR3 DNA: TGCGCCAGCAGCCCGGGCGACAGTAGCAATCAGCCCCAGCATTTT. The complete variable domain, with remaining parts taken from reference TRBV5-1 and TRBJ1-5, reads KAGVTQTPRYLIKTRGQQVTLSCSPISGHRSVSWYQQTPGQGLQFLFEYFSETQRNKGNFPGRFSGRQFSNSRSEMNVSTLELGDSALYLCASSPGDSSNQPQHFGDGTRLSIL.